The sequence of this T cell receptor beta chain was determined in a study of early T cells in non-severe SARS-CoV-2 infection. Study in general: The study sequenced bulk RNA from unsorted whole blood, with chains unpaired.

This clonotype was seen a few times. Its specificity is not known. Germline values: CDR1 DFQATT, CDR2 SNEGSKA (reference sequence). After removal of 4 bases from V and 2 bases from J, the junction contained 5 bases not matched to a gene. This CDR3 is 14 amino acids long. Findings and caveats of the study: Matching with VDJdb favored anti-spike CD8 responses (missing private and CD4 specificities).

The TCR library protocol attached unique molecular identifiers to the individual cDNA molecules. TCRdb ran MiXCR on the 5' RACE reads and lists one entry per CDR3 protein. Counted here are under 55,000 distinct CDR3 sequences, around a tenth occurring once; the ten biggest clones make up about a fifth. The sample comprised whole blood. The genes are TRBV20-1 and TRBJ2-7; TRBD1 aligns across 10 bases. This clonotype was sampled from an adult who was a healthcare worker with PCR-confirmed SARS-CoV-2 infection or an uninfected control (not recorded which). The CDR3, as DNA: TGCAGTGCTATCGCCGGGACAGGGGCCTACGAGCAGTACTTC. Amino acids: CSAIAGTGAYEQYF.